Each of the 5 T cell receptor beta chains below was sequenced from the same sample in a study of regulatory T cells in long-lasting Graves disease. Combining iRepertoire HTBI primers with Arm-PCR of CDR3 regions, the authors built TCR beta libraries. Each CDR3 protein gets one entry after TCRdb re-called the multiplex PCR reads with MiXCR. Among about 200,000 distinct CDR3 sequences listed, 15% to 20% were seen once. Time point of the sample: newly diagnosed GD, antithyroid drugs for less than 3 months. TCR sequences were obtained from RNA taken from PBMCs. The material was peripheral blood mononuclear cells (PBMCs), obtained at new diagnosis, from a patient treated with antithyroid drugs. The receptor source for this set is a female donor with Graves disease.

This clonotype was recorded only once. The rearrangement links TRBV10-3 to TRBJ2-7; possibly TRBD1 for D (5 bases). Germline CDR1 is ENHRY and CDR2 is SYGVKD. The CDR3 consists of 14 residues. The V and J ends lost 4 bases and 2 bases respectively, with 12 bases between them. The CDR3, as DNA: TGTGCCATCAGTGCCCCCGCCAGGGCCTACGAGCAGTACTTC. It encodes CAISAPARAYEQYF.

CDR3 in amino acids: CATSDFTSGRGANTGELFF. For the CDR3, the DNA is TGTGCCACCAGTGACTTCACTAGCGGGAGAGGCGCGAACACCGGGGAGCTGTTTTTT. V gene TRBV24-1 combines with J gene TRBJ2-2; 11 bases are shared with TRBD2. Trimming removed 4 bases from V and 0 bases from J; junction bases left unmatched: 9. This CDR3 has 19 residues. Looked up from germline, CDR1 is KGHDR and CDR2 is SFDVKD.

This clonotype was recorded at least ten times. The rearrangement links TRBV20-1 to TRBJ2-7, with no clear D. The germline V and J ends were trimmed by 5 bases and 0 bases, with 17 bases remaining between them. Germline CDR1 DFQATT, CDR2 SNEGSKA (reference sequence). The CDR3 has 15 residues. CDR3 amino acids: CSAPDPRKVSYEQYF. The CDR3, as DNA: TGCAGTGCTCCTGACCCACGGAAGGTCTCCTACGAGCAGTACTTC.

This chain uses TRBV7-7 with TRBJ2-5; D is perhaps TRBD2 (6 bases). The CDR3 loop spans 16 amino acids. Germline lookup yields CDR1 SSHAT and CDR2 FNYEAQ (reference sequence). The CDR3 region is CASGARGDRRRETQYF. The CDR3, as DNA: TGTGCTAGCGGCGCCCGGGGTGACCGGAGGCGAGAGACCCAGTACTTC.

This clonotype came up many times. This chain joins TRBV11-3 and TRBJ2-2; 14 bases are a match to TRBD2. This CDR3 has 17 amino acids. Germline CDR1 is SGHNT and CDR2 is YENEEA. The junction had 9 bases not matched to a gene; V was cut back by 5 bases and J by 7 bases. The CDR3 DNA follows: TGTGCCAGCAGCGGGACTAGCGGGAGTTTTGGGGTCGGGGAGCTGTTTTTT. This codes for CASSGTSGSFGVGELFF.